This TCR beta chain is from a study of blood T cell repertoires in COVID-19. Study context: Samples taken during acute and convalescent COVID-19 were collected in the United States, Italy and Spain. Nucleic acid was either cDNA or gDNA, and it came from T cells, B-cell-depleted T cells, or PBMCs.

Original processing methods: Estimation of nucleated cell counts was performed using reference gene primer amplification. Method: immunoSEQ multiplex PCR; TCRdb's copy keeps in-frame clones and lacks some. From that table come the V and J calls and clone size; the DNA was used to work out D and trimming. The sample carries some 160,000 clones, around 83% recorded once. The germline gives CDR1 MGHDK, CDR2 SYGVNS. The CDR3 consists of 17 residues. V was trimmed by 5 bases and J by 3 bases, leaving 20 bases between them. The rearrangement links TRBV25-1 to TRBJ2-1; D is unresolved. Sequenced material: peripheral blood. The source of this sequence is a woman aged 70-85 years who had recovered from COVID-19. The CDR3 DNA follows: TGTGCCAGCAGTCCACTCTACTCGTTTTTCTACTACAATGAGCAGTTCTTC. Its protein product is CASSPLYSFFYYNEQFF.